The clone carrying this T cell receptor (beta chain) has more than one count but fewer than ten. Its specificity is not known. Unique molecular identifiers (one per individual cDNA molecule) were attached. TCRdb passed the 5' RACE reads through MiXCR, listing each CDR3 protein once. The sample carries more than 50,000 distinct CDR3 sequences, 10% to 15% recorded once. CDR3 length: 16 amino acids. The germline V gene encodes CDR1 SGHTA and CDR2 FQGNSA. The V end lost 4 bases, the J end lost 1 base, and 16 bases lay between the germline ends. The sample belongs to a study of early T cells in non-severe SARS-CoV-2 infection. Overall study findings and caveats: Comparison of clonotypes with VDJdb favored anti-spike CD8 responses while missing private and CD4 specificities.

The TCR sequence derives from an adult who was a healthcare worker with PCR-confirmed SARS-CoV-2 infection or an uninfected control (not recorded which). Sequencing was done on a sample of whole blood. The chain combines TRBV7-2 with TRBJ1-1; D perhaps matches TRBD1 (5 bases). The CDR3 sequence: CASSSIPIRGNTEAFF. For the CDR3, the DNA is TGTGCCAGCAGCTCGATACCCATAAGGGGGAACACTGAAGCTTTCTTT. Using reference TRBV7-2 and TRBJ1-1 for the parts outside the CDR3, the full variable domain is GAGVSQSPSNKVTEKGKDVELRCDPISGHTALYWYRQSLGQGLEFLIYFQGNSAPDKSGLPSDRFSAERTGGSVSTLTIQRTQQEDSAVYLCASSSIPIRGNTEAFFGQGTRLTVV.